The source of this T cell receptor (beta chain) is a study of spatial heterogeneity in lung cancer. Turning to the study itself: Every unique TCR and UMI combination, on average, appeared more than ten times in raw reads. General study results and limits: Expanded tumor TCRs that were ubiquitous appeared in blood more at resection than follow-up.

The CDR3 covers 14 residues. V shed 3 bases and J shed 1 base, with 10 bases lying between them. CDR1 and CDR2 (germline): SGHRS, YFSETQ. TCRdb analysed the 5' RACE reads with MiXCR anew, one entry per CDR3 protein. Among more than 75,000 distinct CDR3 sequences listed, just under 20% were seen once. This clonotype was seen many times. Its antigen is undetermined. Time point meaning: blood at routine non-recurrence follow-up after resection. Whole RNA, which was extracted from tumor, nontumor lung tissue or frozen PBMC, was sequenced without any cell sorting. The gene calls are TRBV5-1 and TRBJ2-5, with D possibly being TRBD1 (7 bases). The specimen comprised PBMCs, sampled at follow-up. This TCR was recovered from a male donor with early-stage non-small cell lung cancer. Here the CDR3 reads CASSSQGGQETQYF. The CDR3 DNA is TGCGCCAGCAGCTCTCAGGGGGGCCAAGAGACCCAGTACTTC.